A single sample gave rise to the 22 T cell receptor beta chains below, sequenced in a study of blood T cell repertoires in COVID-19. The assay was immunoSEQ multiplex PCR, and TCRdb's table has in-frame clones only and misses some. This table holds 150,000 or so clones, around 80% found once. The sample taken for sequencing was peripheral blood. The source of these receptors is a woman between 45 and 60 years old in a cohort sampled during active or convalescent COVID-19.

The chain carries TRBV21-1 and TRBJ1-1. TRBV21-1 corresponds to a pseudogene. The length of the CDR3 is 16 residues. This chain's CDR3 is CASSDRSPTRDTEAFF. In DNA form, the CDR3 reads TGTGCCAGCAGCGACCGGTCGCCGACCCGGGACACTGAAGCTTTCTTT.

V usage is TRBV10-3 and J usage is TRBJ2-1; possibly TRBD2 for D (5 bases). There are 13 residues in the CDR3. The germline gives CDR1 ENHRY, CDR2 SYGVKD. Between the trimmed V and J ends, which lost 6 bases and 0 bases, there was a span of 6 bases. The CDR3 nucleotides are TGTGCCATCAGGGGGAGCTCCTACAATGAGCAGTTCTTC. Protein sequence: CAIRGSSYNEQFF.

The chain carries TRBV10-3 and TRBJ2-1; no firm D call. Trimming took off 0 bases at V and 9 bases at J, with 15 bases between the two ends. This CDR3 contains 15 residues. The germline gives CDR1 ENHRY, CDR2 SYGVKD. The CDR3 bases are TGTGCCATCAGTGAGTCGTTAGCCGGCAATACTGAGCAGTTCTTC. Translation gives CAISESLAGNTEQFF.

The chain employs TRBV6-6 and TRBJ1-3; tentatively, D is TRBD1 (5 bases). Germline assignment: CDR1 MNHNY and CDR2 SVGAGI (reference sequence). This CDR3 is built from 15 residues. Deletions cut 10 bases from V and 6 bases from J, with 22 bases between. The CDR3 sequence: CATREGSVVPNTIYF. CDR3 sequence (DNA): TGTGCCACCAGGGAGGGGTCGGTCGTCCCAAACACCATATATTTT.

The chain uses TRBV7-9 and TRBJ1-2, with D hard to call. The CDR3 sequence is 12 residues long. Trimming removed 0 bases at V and 7 bases at J, with 6 bases between. Germline-derived CDR1 and CDR2 are SEHNR and FQNEAQ (reference sequence). In DNA form, the CDR3 reads TGTGCCAGCAGCTTAGCGCGTTCTGGCTACACCTTC. Translating gives CASSLARSGYTF.

V and J are TRBV9 and TRBJ2-5; D perhaps matches TRBD1 (6 bases). Germline V lookup: CDR1 SGDLS, CDR2 YYNGEE. V gave up 7 bases and J gave up 1 base, with 11 bases separating them. This CDR3 is 13 amino acids long. CDR3 in DNA: TGTGCCAGCGGTTTGGGGGCCCAAGAGACCCAGTACTTC. Translated, it gives CASGLGAQETQYF.

The V call is TRBV29-1, the J call TRBJ2-4; D is unclear. The germline V gene encodes CDR1 SQVTM and CDR2 ANQGSEA. This CDR3 is 13 amino acids long. Trimming took 4 bases from V and 6 from J, leaving 13 bases between them. CDR3 in DNA: TGCAGCGTTGCCTTCTACGGGTTAAACATTCAGTACTTC. As protein: CSVAFYGLNIQYF.

The chain joins TRBV18 to TRBJ2-3, with TRBD2 identical over 12 bases. The CDR3 loop spans 16 amino acids. Germline-derived CDR1 and CDR2 are KGHSH and LQKENI. V lost 2 bases and J lost 10; bases outside the gene matches: 10. This CDR3 reads CASSPTASGGAEAQYF. CDR3 coding DNA: TGTGCCAGCTCACCAACCGCTAGCGGGGGGGCTGAGGCGCAGTATTTT.

The chain recombines TRBV4-3 with TRBJ2-3; 7 bases match TRBD1. Per the germline V gene, CDR1 is LGHNA and CDR2 is YSLEER. The CDR3 is 16 amino acids. V shed 5 bases, J shed 0 bases, and the junction held 8 bases outside the gene matches. CDR3 sequence (DNA): TGCGCCAGCAGCATACAGGGGACCCCTAGCACAGATACGCAGTATTTT. It yields the protein CASSIQGTPSTDTQYF.

This chain joins TRBV6-5 and TRBJ1-5, with a weak D call TRBD1 (5 bases). V was clipped by 6 bases and J by 7 bases, with 16 bases between them. In germline, CDR1 is MNHEY, CDR2 SVGAGI. The CDR3 runs to 14 residues. CDR3 loop: CASSNGGNRQPQHF. The CDR3 DNA follows: TGTGCCAGCAGCAACGGGGGGAATCGACAGCCCCAGCATTTT.

In its sample, this clone was seen once. V is TRBV6-1 and J is TRBJ1-4; no clear D. The CDR3 consists of 18 residues. Germline V gene lookup returns CDR1 MNHNS and CDR2 SASEGT. V gave up 0 bases and J gave up 0 bases, with 14 bases separating them. CDR3 coding DNA: TGTGCCAGCAGTGAAGCGTGGGCGGGGATAGCAACTAATGAAAAACTGTTTTTT. Encoded protein: CASSEAWAGIATNEKLFF.

V and J are TRBV28 and TRBJ2-7; possibly TRBD1 for D (5 bases). With 6 bases removed from V and 0 bases from J, the gap between germline ends came to 9 bases. The CDR3 has 13 amino acids. Germline V gene sequence: CDR1 MDHEN, CDR2 SYDVKM. The CDR3 reads CASRGHNSYEQYF. The CDR3 coding sequence is TGTGCCAGCAGAGGACATAACTCCTACGAGCAGTACTTC. Complete variable domain (other parts from reference TRBV28 and TRBJ2-7): DVKVTQSSRYLVKRTGEKVFLECVQDMDHENMFWYRQDPGLGLRLIYFSYDVKMKEKGDIPEGYSVSREKKERFSLILESASTNQTSMYLCASRGHNSYEQYFGPGTRLTVT.

This chain connects TRBV7-2 to TRBJ2-5; TRBD1 might be the D (6 bases). Between the trimmed V and J ends, which lost 5 bases and 5 bases, there was a span of 12 bases. The CDR3 contains 13 residues. Germline CDR1 SGHTA, CDR2 FQGNSA. The CDR3 sequence is CASSTGHGETQYF. Written as DNA, the CDR3 is TGTGCCAGCAGCACAGGGCACGGGGAGACCCAGTACTTC.

The rearrangement links TRBV6-5 to TRBJ1-5; perhaps TRBD1 as D (6 bases). This CDR3 spans 15 amino acids. V gave up 11 bases and J gave up 1 base, with 18 bases separating them. Per germline, CDR1 MNHEY and CDR2 SVGAGI. The CDR3 is CAPPGGAWSNQPQHF. The DNA for the CDR3 is TGTGCCCCCCCGGGGGGCGCTTGGAGCAATCAGCCCCAGCATTTT.

The V gene is TRBV4-1, the J gene TRBJ1-6; D uncertain. Trimming took 0 bases from V and 0 from J, leaving 12 bases between them. This CDR3 is built from 18 residues. Looked up from germline, CDR1 is MGHRA and CDR2 is YSYEKL. The CDR3 reads CASSQESVRSSYNSPLHF. Written as DNA, the CDR3 is TGCGCCAGCAGCCAAGAATCCGTCAGAAGCTCCTATAATTCACCCCTCCACTTT.

This chain links TRBV15 with TRBJ1-2; tentative D call: TRBD1 (6 bases). V lost 5 bases and J 4 bases, leaving 17 bases between the germline ends. The CDR3 length is 15 residues. Per the germline V gene, CDR1 is LNHNV and CDR2 is YYDKDF (reference sequence). The CDR3 DNA reads TGTGCCACCAGCCCCTCAAAGGGGGACGGCTATGGCTACACCTTC. It specifies CATSPSKGDGYGYTF. Together with reference TRBV15 and TRBJ1-2, the CDR3 gives the full variable domain: DAMVIQNPRYQVTQFGKPVTLSCSQTLNHNVMYWYQQKSSQAPKLLFHYYDKDFNNEADTPDNFQSRRPNTSFCFLDIRSPGLGDTAMYLCATSPSKGDGYGYTFGSGTRLTVV.

This clone was picked up one time. The V call is TRBV6-2 or TRBV6-3, the J call TRBJ1-2; TRBD1 might be the D (6 bases). The germline V gene encodes CDR1 MNHEY and CDR2 SVGEGT. This CDR3 contains 15 residues. V was shortened by 2 bases and J by 5 bases, with 15 bases between the two germline ends. The CDR3 sequence: CASSYGGARGYGYTF. The CDR3 nucleotides read TGTGCCAGCAGTTACGGGGGGGCGCGAGGGTATGGCTACACCTTC.

V gene TRBV9 combines with J gene TRBJ1-5; TRBD1 is a possible D gene (6 bases). Trimming took 0 bases from V and 5 from J, leaving 36 bases between them. Germline V gives CDR1 SGDLS, CDR2 YYNGEE. The length of the CDR3 is 23 residues. In DNA form, the CDR3 reads TGTGCCAGCAGCGTAGTAGAAGGAGACCAGATTCGATCAAGAAACAGGGAGTATCAGCCCCAGCATTTT. Encoded protein: CASSVVEGDQIRSRNREYQPQHF.

The J gene is TRBJ1-6, the V gene TRBV3-1 (or the pseudogene TRBV3-2); D gene unclear. Germline V lookup: CDR1 LGHDT, CDR2 YNNKEL (reference sequence). The CDR3 is made up of 17 amino acids. The V gene lost 5 bases and the J gene lost 10 bases, with 24 bases spanning the gap. As DNA, the CDR3 is TGTGCCAGCAGCTCCCCGGGGAGGGTGAGTTTGGGATCACCCCTCCACTTT. Protein: CASSSPGRVSLGSPLHF.

V usage is TRBV12-3 or TRBV12-4 and J usage is TRBJ1-2; D might be TRBD1 (6 bases). This CDR3 is built from 13 residues. Trimming removed 1 base at V and 7 bases at J, with 10 bases between. The CDR3 reads CASSLVAGAGYTF. CDR3 nucleotides: TGTGCCAGCAGTTTAGTCGCAGGGGCTGGCTACACCTTC.

This clone was observed a handful of times. The chain uses TRBV5-8 and TRBJ1-4, with 7 positions matching TRBD1. This CDR3 contains 14 residues. Germline-derived CDR1 and CDR2 are SGHTS and YDEGEE. The V segment lost 5 bases and the J segment 3 bases; nucleotides outside the gene matches: 4. This CDR3 reads CASRPGQANEKLFF. CDR3 coding DNA: TGTGCCAGCAGACCTGGACAGGCTAATGAAAAACTGTTTTTT.

In this sample, this clone turned up a few times. CDR3 sequence: CASSSQGFGEQYF. The CDR3 DNA reads as TGTGCCAGCAGTTCACAGGGATTCGGGGAGCAGTACTTC. J is TRBJ2-7 and V is TRBV6-5; D is perhaps TRBD1 (6 bases). CDR1 MNHEY and CDR2 SVGAGI come from the germline V gene. The CDR3 is 13 residues long. The ends were cut back, 4 bases at V and 7 bases at J, with 14 bases in the middle.